The 30 T cell receptor beta chains below come from one sample, sequenced in a study of OX40 agonist ivuxolimab in advanced cancers. The assay was immunoSEQ multiplex PCR, and TCRdb's table has in-frame clones only and misses some. The table records around 6,700 clones, about four fifths of them present only once. The material was CD4+ or CD8+ T cells sorted from blood, obtained in a trial of the OX40 agonist ivuxolimab. Receptor source: an adult with an advanced solid tumor such as melanoma, head and neck, liver or kidney cancer.

A note on this clone: This same CDR3 is encoded by further DNA sequences in the sample. The chain has TRBV27 and TRBJ1-5; TRBD1 might be the D (5 bases). CDR3 length: 13 amino acids. The V end was cut by 4 bases, the J end by 3 bases, with 7 bases between. Germline V gene data show CDR1 as MNHEY and CDR2 as SMNVEV (reference sequence). The CDR3 reads CASSSGLNQPQHF. CDR3 nucleotides: TGTGCCAGCAGTTCAGGGCTCAATCAGCCCCAGCATTTT.

The chain couples TRBV4-1 to TRBJ2-2; D is perhaps TRBD1 (5 bases). Trimming shortened V by 7 bases and J by 0 bases, and 18 bases separated the two germline ends. The CDR3 contains 17 residues. Germline-derived CDR1 and CDR2 are MGHRA and YSYEKL. The CDR3 sequence is CASNWPLGHPNTGELFF. The CDR3 nucleotides read TGCGCCAGCAATTGGCCATTGGGGCATCCGAACACCGGGGAGCTGTTTTTT.

This clone was counted only a few times. The chain couples TRBV4-1 to TRBJ1-2; TRBD1 aligns across 9 bases. J lost 8 bases, V lost 0 bases, and 7 bases had no gene match. The CDR3 length is 15 residues. Germline-derived CDR1 and CDR2 are MGHRA and YSYEKL. CDR3 coding DNA: TGCGCCAGCAGCCAAGATCGGGGACAGGGTCGAGGCTACACCTTC. Protein: CASSQDRGQGRGYTF.

This rearrangement joins TRBV4-1 to TRBJ1-4; D perhaps matches TRBD1 (5 bases). The CDR3 consists of 16 residues. V gave up 6 bases and J gave up 6 bases, with 20 bases separating them. Germline V gene sequence: CDR1 MGHRA, CDR2 YSYEKL. CDR3 nucleotide sequence: TGCGCCAGCAGTTACAGGCAATTAAAGGAGGATGAAAAACTGTTTTTT. Encoded protein: CASSYRQLKEDEKLFF.

This clone was counted a few times. J is TRBJ2-2 and V is TRBV25-1; TRBD2 matches 8 bases. The junction had 0 bases not matched to a gene; V was cut back by 3 bases and J by 3 bases. The CDR3 covers 14 residues. Germline assignment: CDR1 MGHDK and CDR2 SYGVNS. The CDR3 DNA sequence: TGTGCCAGCAGTGACGGGGGGGACACCGGGGAGCTGTTTTTT. This gives the protein CASSDGGDTGELFF. The full variable domain, its missing parts supplied by reference TRBV25-1 and TRBJ2-2, is EADIYQTPRYLVIGTGKKITLECSQTMGHDKMYWYQQDPGMELHLIHYSYGVNSTEKGDLSSESTVSRIRTEHFPLTLESARPSHTSQYLCASSDGGDTGELFFGEGSRLTVL.

As for this clone: The sample holds other DNA sequences that translate to the same CDR3. The chain couples TRBV19 to TRBJ2-1, with no clear D. Trimming left V 4 bases short and J 5 bases short, with 15 bases between. Germline V gene data show CDR1 as LNHDA and CDR2 as SQIVND (reference sequence). This CDR3 spans 15 amino acids. The chain's CDR3 is CASSKRGLSDNEQFF. In nucleotides, the CDR3 is TGTGCCAGTAGTAAGCGAGGCCTATCCGACAATGAGCAGTTCTTC.

The chain couples TRBV7-9 to TRBJ2-5; a weak D match, TRBD1 (5 bases). The ends were cut back, 2 bases at V and 5 bases at J, with 9 bases in the middle. The length of the CDR3 is 13 residues. Germline V lookup: CDR1 SEHNR, CDR2 FQNEAQ (reference sequence). As DNA, the CDR3 is TGTGCCAGCAGCTTACCAGGGTCCGAGACCCAGTACTTC. The encoded protein is CASSLPGSETQYF.

The V call is TRBV11-2, the J call TRBJ2-7; possible D gene TRBD2, 5 bases. The germline V and J ends were trimmed by 6 bases and 5 bases, with 23 bases remaining between them. The CDR3 spans 16 residues. The germline CDR1 and CDR2 sequences are SGHAT and FQNNGV. CDR3 in DNA: TGTGCCAGCAGTGTACCCCCCGGACTCTCGCGGCACGAGCAGTACTTC. Its protein product is CASSVPPGLSRHEQYF.

The chain couples TRBV7-9 to TRBJ1-5, with D hard to call. CDR1 is SEHNR, CDR2 FQNEAQ, per germline (reference sequence). The V end was cut by 4 bases, the J end by 2 bases, with 3 bases between. This CDR3 region has 12 residues. CDR3 region: CASSSGNQPQHF. The CDR3 nucleotides read TGTGCCAGCAGCTCCGGCAATCAGCCCCAGCATTTT.

The V call is TRBV7-9, the J call TRBJ2-5; D is unclear. CDR3 length: 15 residues. V was trimmed by 4 bases and J by 2 bases, leaving 14 bases between them. Germline assignment: CDR1 SEHNR and CDR2 FQNEAQ (reference sequence). The CDR3 region has the DNA TGTGCCAGCAGCTCATACTCGGACGGTCAAGAGACCCAGTACTTC. Residues: CASSSYSDGQETQYF.

The chain carries TRBV11-2 and TRBJ1-6; D ambiguous. CDR3 length: 16 amino acids. Germline values: CDR1 SGHAT, CDR2 FQNNGV. With 4 bases removed from V and 0 bases from J, the gap between germline ends came to 10 bases. The CDR3 region is CASSSPAVSYNSPLHF. The CDR3, as DNA: TGTGCCAGCAGCTCTCCGGCGGTCTCCTATAATTCACCCCTCCACTTT.

The gene calls are TRBV4-2 and TRBJ2-1; D is uncertain. Germline loops: CDR1 LGHNA, CDR2 YNFKEQ. CDR3 size: 15 residues. Trimming left V 4 bases short and J 3 bases short, with 13 bases between. The CDR3 loop is CASSPADVFYNEQFF. CDR3 DNA sequence: TGTGCCAGCAGCCCAGCTGACGTTTTCTACAATGAGCAGTTCTTC.

V is TRBV11-2 and J is TRBJ2-3; a weak D match, TRBD1 (5 bases). V was trimmed by 2 bases and J by 3 bases, leaving 6 bases between them. CDR1 is SGHAT and CDR2 is FQNNGV in the germline V gene. This CDR3 region has 13 residues. CDR3 in DNA: TGTGCCAGCAGCTTACCAGGGACAGATACGCAGTATTTT. This gives the protein CASSLPGTDTQYF.

This chain joins TRBV7-9 and TRBJ2-7; 10 bases line up with TRBD1. V gave up 3 bases and J gave up 4 bases; unmatched junction bases: 6. In germline, CDR1 is SEHNR, CDR2 FQNEAQ (reference sequence). The CDR3 is 15 residues long. CDR3 sequence reads: CASSFDRGRDYEQYF. CDR3 DNA: TGTGCCAGCAGCTTCGACAGGGGGCGTGATTACGAGCAGTACTTC.

The chain links TRBV9 to TRBJ2-1; D is uncertain. V dropped 0 bases and J dropped 8 bases, with 9 bases sitting between them. CDR1 and CDR2 (germline): SGDLS, YYNGEE. There are 13 residues in the CDR3. The CDR3 sequence: CASSVEPFYEQFF. CDR3 DNA sequence: TGTGCCAGCAGCGTAGAACCCTTCTATGAGCAGTTCTTC.

V usage is TRBV5-6 and J usage is TRBJ2-7; D is perhaps TRBD2 (5 bases). The CDR3 spans 14 residues. In germline, CDR1 is SGHDT, CDR2 YYEEEE. The ends were cut back, 0 bases at V and 0 bases at J, with 7 bases in the middle. CDR3 sequence: CASSLAGSSYEQYF. Written as DNA, the CDR3 is TGTGCCAGCAGCTTGGCTGGGAGCTCCTACGAGCAGTACTTC.

This clone was observed a single time. The chain uses TRBV7-9 and TRBJ1-2; the D gene is possibly TRBD1 (6 bases). Germline loops: CDR1 SEHNR, CDR2 FQNEAQ (reference sequence). This CDR3 contains 14 residues. The germline V and J ends were trimmed by 5 bases and 4 bases, with 14 bases remaining between them. The CDR3, as DNA: TGTGCCAGCAGCCAAGTTTCAGGGGTCTATGGCTACACCTTC. Protein: CASSQVSGVYGYTF.

The CDR3 nucleotides are TGTGCCAGCAGTTACTTCAGCACCGGGGAGCTGTTTTTT. Protein sequence: CASSYFSTGELFF. The rearrangement joins TRBV6-5 to TRBJ2-2; unclear D gene. The CDR3 has 13 residues. V lost 1 base to trimming and J lost 4 bases, with 4 bases between them. CDR1 is MNHEY, CDR2 SVGAGI, per germline.

DNA for the CDR3: TGTGCCAGCAGTTCTAGGACTAGCGGGGTCTACAATGAGCAGTTCTTC. Translating gives CASSSRTSGVYNEQFF. This sequence joins TRBV6-5 and TRBJ2-1; 12 bases line up with TRBD2. V lost 4 bases and J lost 3; bases outside the gene matches: 4. The CDR3 loop spans 16 amino acids. Germline V gives CDR1 MNHEY, CDR2 SVGAGI.

V gene TRBV27 combines with J gene TRBJ2-3, with D unclear. Per the germline V gene, CDR1 is MNHEY and CDR2 is SMNVEV (reference sequence). The CDR3 sequence is 12 residues long. Deletions cut 6 bases from V and 1 base from J, with 5 bases between. This chain's CDR3 is CASSAGTDTQYF. Here the CDR3 DNA reads TGTGCCAGCAGCGCCGGCACAGATACGCAGTATTTT.

The gene calls are TRBV25-1 and TRBJ1-5, with 8 bases aligning to TRBD1. The CDR3 extends over 17 amino acids. J lost 1 base, V lost 1 base, and 6 bases had no gene match. CDR1 and CDR2 (germline): MGHDK, SYGVNS. CDR3 DNA sequence: TGTGCCAGCAGTGAATCGGACAGGGAGTGGAGCAATCAGCCCCAGCATTTT. Protein sequence: CASSESDREWSNQPQHF.

The rearrangement uses TRBV25-1 and TRBJ2-7; the D gene is possibly TRBD1 (6 bases). Between the trimmed V and J ends, which lost 0 bases and 4 bases, there was a span of 10 bases. The CDR3 runs 14 residues. Germline CDR1 reads MGHDK; CDR2 reads SYGVNS. The CDR3 nucleotides read TGTGCCAGCAGTGAATACTACAGGGAGTACGAGCAGTACTTC. Its protein product is CASSEYYREYEQYF.

The rearrangement links TRBV5-4 to TRBJ2-1; the D gene could be TRBD1 or TRBD2 (5 bases each). Trimming removed 1 base from V and 5 bases from J, with 10 bases in between. The CDR3 totals 14 residues. CDR1 SGHNT and CDR2 YYREEE come from the germline V gene (reference sequence). The CDR3 protein is CASSLLRDDNEQFF. The CDR3 nucleotides are TGTGCCAGCAGCTTGTTGAGGGACGACAATGAGCAGTTCTTC. Filled out from reference TRBV5-4 and TRBJ2-1, the complete variable domain reads ETGVTQSPTHLIKTRGQQVTLRCSSQSGHNTVSWYQQALGQGPQFIFQYYREEENGRGNFPPRFSGLQFPNYSSELNVNALELDDSALYLCASSLLRDDNEQFFGPGTRLTVL.

The V gene is TRBV29-1, the J gene TRBJ2-7, with TRBD2 matching 9 bases. Trimming took 6 bases from V and 4 from J; bases not matched to a gene: 4. The germline gives CDR1 SQVTM, CDR2 ANQGSEA. This CDR3 spans 12 amino acids. In DNA, the CDR3 is TGCAGCGTCGTAGCGGGAGTTTACGAGCAGTACTTC. This sequence encodes CSVVAGVYEQYF.

This clone was picked up a small number of times. The CDR3 DNA reads TGTGCCAGCAGTCCCACCCCGGGACTACGTACCTACAATGAGCAGTTCTTC. Translated: CASSPTPGLRTYNEQFF. The chain has TRBV2 and TRBJ2-1, with 7 bases fitting TRBD2. Germline V gives CDR1 SNHLY, CDR2 FYNNEI. The CDR3 is made up of 17 amino acids. V shed 5 bases, J shed 2 bases, and the junction held 12 bases outside the gene matches.

This chain joins TRBV7-2 and TRBJ2-1, with no clear D. Trimming left V 3 bases short and J 5 bases short, with 8 bases between. This CDR3 region has 13 residues. Germline V lookup: CDR1 SGHTA, CDR2 FQGNSA. CDR3 sequence reads: CASSFHWNNEQFF. DNA of the CDR3: TGTGCCAGCAGCTTTCACTGGAACAATGAGCAGTTCTTC.

The rearrangement links TRBV27 to TRBJ1-1, with unresolved D. Germline V gives CDR1 MNHEY, CDR2 SMNVEV (reference sequence). This CDR3 comprises 16 residues. V shed 5 bases and J shed 0 bases, with 16 bases lying between them. The CDR3 DNA reads TGTGCCAGCAGTCTTATGGGCCCCCTCATGAACACTGAAGCTTTCTTT. Translating gives CASSLMGPLMNTEAFF.

The V call is TRBV19, the J call TRBJ2-1; TRBD2 is a possible D gene (5 bases). Germline CDR1 reads LNHDA; CDR2 reads SQIVND (reference sequence). This CDR3 contains 15 residues. Trimming removed 4 bases at V and 5 bases at J, with 15 bases between. DNA for the CDR3: TGTGCCAGTAGTACCCCCTTTAGCGTCGACAATGAGCAGTTCTTC. Protein sequence: CASSTPFSVDNEQFF.

This chain's CDR3 is CASRNGAGGGYTF. The CDR3 nucleotides read TGTGCCAGCAGAAACGGCGCGGGAGGTGGCTACACCTTC. The chain has TRBV9 and TRBJ1-2, with D unclear. The V and J ends lost 5 bases and 7 bases respectively, with 15 bases between them. CDR1 and CDR2 (germline): SGDLS, YYNGEE. This CDR3 is 13 amino acids long. The variable domain in full, with the rest retrieved from reference TRBV9 and TRBJ1-2, is DSGVTQTPKHLITATGQRVTLRCSPRSGDLSVYWYQQSLDQGLQFLIQYYNGEERAKGNILERFSAQQFPDLHSELNLSSLELGDSALYFCASRNGAGGGYTFGSGTRLTVV.

CDR3: CASSDRDRVYEQYF. For the CDR3, the DNA is TGTGCCAGCAGCGACCGGGACAGGGTCTACGAGCAGTACTTC. The chain couples TRBV7-9 to TRBJ2-7; 9 positions agree with TRBD1. CDR1 is SEHNR, CDR2 FQNEAQ, per germline (reference sequence). The ends lost 5 bases at V and 3 bases at J; junction bases unmatched: 5. The CDR3 runs to 14 residues.